Below are 14 T cell receptor beta chains sequenced from a single sample in a study of regulatory T cells in long-lasting Graves disease. The authors built TCR beta libraries using iRepertoire HTBI primers and Arm-PCR of CDR3 regions. MiXCR, run by TCRdb on the multiplex PCR reads, gives a single entry per CDR3 protein. The profile shows 500,000 to 700,000 distinct CDR3 sequences, approximately 15% of them singletons. Time point defined: newly diagnosed GD, antithyroid drugs for less than 3 months. RNA isolated from PBMCs was used to make the TCR library. This sample was also put to use in a study of T cells in Graves' hyperthyroidism and ophthalmopathy.

The material was peripheral blood mononuclear cells (PBMCs), obtained at new diagnosis, from a patient treated with antithyroid drugs. The receptors stem from a woman aged 25 to 39 with Graves disease.

This clonotype was seen a few times. The chain links TRBV6-2 or TRBV6-3 to TRBJ2-4, with D perhaps TRBD1 (5 bases). CDR1 is MNHEY and CDR2 is SVGEGT in the germline V gene. The CDR3 extends over 16 amino acids. The V end lost 7 bases, the J end lost 9 bases, and 25 bases lay between the germline ends. CDR3: CASTVGQGWTLGIQYF. The CDR3 region has the DNA TGTGCCAGCACCGTGGGGCAGGGATGGACATTGGGCATTCAGTACTTC.

This clonotype was seen only a few times. The genes are TRBV19 and TRBJ2-3; 9 bases line up with TRBD1. The CDR3 covers 15 residues. J was trimmed by 6 bases and V by 5 bases; bases with no gene match: 9. The germline gives CDR1 LNHDA, CDR2 SQIVND (reference sequence). As DNA, the CDR3 is TGTGCCAGTAGTGCTCCGGGACAGGGATACGATACGCAGTATTTT. It encodes CASSAPGQGYDTQYF.

This clonotype was counted between two and nine times. This chain joins TRBV5-6 and TRBJ1-2; tentative D call: TRBD1 (5 bases). CDR1 SGHDT and CDR2 YYEEEE come from the germline V gene. V lost 4 bases, J lost 4 bases, and 11 bases lay in between. The CDR3 has 13 residues. The CDR3 DNA is TGTGCCAGCAGCCCGACAGTGCCCTATGGCTACACCTTC. It encodes CASSPTVPYGYTF.

This clonotype was seen many times. The genes are TRBV5-1 and TRBJ1-1; 9 bases align to TRBD1. The germline V gene has CDR1 SGHRS and CDR2 YFSETQ. The CDR3 covers 15 residues. Trimming took 4 bases from V and 4 from J; bases not matched to a gene: 8. The CDR3 coding sequence is TGCGCCAGCAGCCCCAGACAGGGGGGTGCCACTGAAGCTTTCTTT. As protein: CASSPRQGGATEAFF.

This clonotype was seen ten or more times. The chain links TRBV28 to TRBJ2-3; D possibly uses TRBD1 or TRBD2 (5 bases each). The CDR3 contains 14 residues. Germline CDR1 MDHEN, CDR2 SYDVKM. V shed 3 bases and J shed 4 bases, with 11 bases lying between them. For the CDR3, the DNA is TGTGCCAGCAGTTTTTCGTTGGGACCAGATACGCAGTATTTT. Protein sequence: CASSFSLGPDTQYF.

This clonotype was observed many times. CDR3 protein: CASSLPGANEKLFF. The CDR3 DNA reads TGTGCCAGCAGCTTACCGGGAGCTAATGAAAAACTGTTTTTT. The chain joins TRBV7-6 to TRBJ1-4; D not certain. The V gene lost 2 bases and the J gene lost 3 bases, with 7 bases spanning the gap. The V gene's germline CDR1 is SGHVS and CDR2 FNYEAQ. This CDR3 comprises 14 residues.

This clonotype was detected only a few times. V and J are TRBV10-3 and TRBJ2-7; 8 bases fit TRBD2. The V segment lost 10 bases and the J segment 4 bases; nucleotides outside the gene matches: 15. Germline V gene data show CDR1 as ENHRY and CDR2 as SYGVKD. The CDR3 is 15 residues long. In nucleotides, the CDR3 is TGTGCCAGCATTCCCGGACTAGCTCAACCATACGAGCAGTACTTC. Translation: CASIPGLAQPYEQYF.

This clonotype was counted between two and nine times. The genes are TRBV10-3 and TRBJ2-3; 15 positions agree with TRBD2. CDR3 length: 13 amino acids. The J segment lost 11 bases and the V segment lost 4 bases, leaving 1 base of the junction unmatched. Germline values: CDR1 ENHRY, CDR2 SYGVKD. The CDR3 nucleotides are TGTGCCATCAGTGGGACTAGCGGGAGGGTGCAGTATTTT. Its translation: CAISGTSGRVQYF.

The sample holds many counts of this clonotype. CDR3: CASSWALTGGYEQYF. The CDR3 bases are TGTGCCAGCAGCTGGGCCCTAACAGGGGGCTACGAGCAGTACTTC. The chain uses TRBV11-2 and TRBJ2-7; 8 bases map to TRBD1. With V trimmed by 4 bases and J by 3 bases, 8 bases remained unmatched. The CDR3 has 15 residues. In germline, CDR1 is SGHAT, CDR2 FQNNGV.

This clonotype was seen many times. The chain joins TRBV2 to TRBJ1-2, with D possibly TRBD1 on 6 matching bases. Trimming left V 1 base short and J 8 bases short, with 14 bases between. Germline assignment: CDR1 SNHLY and CDR2 FYNNEI. CDR3 length equals 14 residues. In DNA, the CDR3 is TGTGCCAGCAGTGAAGACAGGGCTGAAGAAGGCTACACCTTC. It encodes CASSEDRAEEGYTF. The variable domain in full, completed from reference TRBV2 and TRBJ1-2, reads EPEVTQTPSHQVTQMGQEVILRCVPISNHLYFYWYRQILGQKVEFLVSFYNNEISEKSEIFDDQFSVERPDGSNFTLKIRSTKLEDSAMYFCASSEDRAEEGYTFGSGTRLTVV.

This clonotype was seen many times. This chain uses TRBV7-8 with TRBJ1-5; unclear D gene. The CDR3 is made up of 14 amino acids. Trimming cost V 5 bases and J 3 bases, with 11 bases left between them. Germline CDR1 and CDR2: SGHVS and FQNEAQ. The CDR3 DNA follows: TGTGCCAGCAGCAGCCCCTACCACAATCAGCCCCAGCATTTT. It encodes CASSSPYHNQPQHF.

This clonotype was seen ten or more times. CDR3 residues: CASSLYPGQGGQETQYF. CDR3 bases: TGTGCCAGCAGCTTATACCCCGGACAGGGGGGCCAAGAGACCCAGTACTTC. The genes are TRBV13 and TRBJ2-5; TRBD1 matches 10 bases. CDR1 and CDR2 from the germline V gene are PRHDT and FYEKMQ (reference sequence). The CDR3 consists of 17 residues. Trimming at V came to 2 bases and at J to 1 base, leaving 7 bases not matched to a gene.

The rearrangement joins TRBV20-1 to TRBJ2-7; 7 nucleotides align to TRBD2. V gave up 6 bases and J gave up 4 bases; unmatched junction bases: 12. Per germline, CDR1 DFQATT and CDR2 SNEGSKA (reference sequence). The CDR3 runs to 14 residues. The CDR3 loop reads CSAEGSREWYEQYF. The CDR3 DNA follows: TGCAGTGCCGAAGGGTCGCGGGAGTGGTACGAGCAGTACTTC.

This clonotype has only a few counts. V is TRBV20-1 and J is TRBJ1-1; tentatively, D is TRBD1 (5 bases). Germline assignment: CDR1 DFQATT and CDR2 SNEGSKA (reference sequence). The CDR3 contains 15 residues. V lost 4 bases and J lost 4, with 19 bases in between. The CDR3 loop is CSANPARVWGTEAFF. The CDR3 DNA reads TGCAGTGCTAACCCCGCCAGGGTCTGGGGCACTGAAGCTTTCTTT.